Following are 12 T cell receptor beta chains from one sample sequenced in a study of human thymus T cells. Thymus tissue for the work was resected from patients undergoing corrective heart surgery. The method was immunoSEQ multiplex PCR; TCRdb's version includes in-frame clones alone and lacks a portion of them. The sample holds under 150,000 clones, around 94% seen once. Sequencing was performed on thymus tissue. The receptor set was obtained from a boy in the first two years of life with a congenital heart defect but otherwise immunologically healthy.

This rearrangement joins TRBV7-2 to TRBJ2-5; the match to TRBD1 covers 7 bases. Per the germline V gene, CDR1 is SGHTA and CDR2 is FQGNSA. The V and J ends lost 1 base and 5 bases, in that order; junction bases with no gene match: 10. There are 16 residues in the CDR3. In nucleotides, the CDR3 is TGTGCCAGCAGCTTAGGCCGTCAGGGGGTGAAGGAGACCCAGTACTTC. Protein sequence: CASSLGRQGVKETQYF.

V and J are TRBV19 and TRBJ1-5, with D possibly matching TRBD1 (6 bases). V lost 3 bases to trimming and J lost 4 bases, with 16 bases between them. CDR1 is LNHDA and CDR2 is SQIVND in the germline V gene (reference sequence). CDR3 length: 16 residues. The CDR3 reads CASSIAAQGGNQPQHF. For the CDR3, the DNA is TGTGCCAGTAGTATTGCCGCACAGGGAGGGAATCAGCCCCAGCATTTT.

The CDR3 DNA is TGCGCCAGCAGCCCCGACAGGGGGGGGTACCACACAGATACGCAGTATTTT. Amino acid sequence: CASSPDRGGYHTDTQYF. This chain links TRBV5-1 with TRBJ2-3; the match to TRBD1 covers 9 bases. The germline V gene encodes CDR1 SGHRS and CDR2 YFSETQ. Germline trimming cut 4 bases from V and 2 bases from J; bases unmatched to any gene: 11. This CDR3 is built from 17 residues.

This chain joins TRBV27 and TRBJ1-2; 7 positions match TRBD1. Looked up from germline, CDR1 is MNHEY and CDR2 is SMNVEV (reference sequence). The CDR3 covers 13 residues. After removal of 3 bases from V and 6 bases from J, the junction contained 4 bases not matched to a gene. The CDR3 region is CASSFQRGHGYTF. As DNA, the CDR3 is TGTGCCAGCAGTTTCCAGAGGGGGCATGGCTACACCTTC.

The chain joins TRBV6-1 to TRBJ1-4, with D maybe TRBD1 (6 bases). The V gene lost 3 bases and the J gene lost 4 bases, with 9 bases spanning the gap. This CDR3 comprises 14 residues. Germline V CDR1 and CDR2: MNHNS, SASEGT. The CDR3 sequence is CASSETGFNEKLFF. In nucleotides, the CDR3 is TGTGCCAGCAGTGAGACAGGATTTAATGAAAAACTGTTTTTT.

This chain joins TRBV5-1 and TRBJ1-2, with D tentatively TRBD1 (5 bases). CDR1 and CDR2 (germline): SGHRS, YFSETQ. Trimming cost V 4 bases and J 4 bases, with 11 bases left between them. This CDR3 is built from 13 residues. The CDR3 loop is CASSTLDSYGYTF. Written as DNA, the CDR3 is TGCGCCAGCAGCACCTTAGACAGCTATGGCTACACCTTC.

V gene TRBV30 combines with J gene TRBJ2-1, with unresolved D. V was pared by 4 bases and J by 0 bases, with 10 bases between. The CDR3 contains 14 residues. CDR1 GTSNPN and CDR2 SVGIG come from the germline V gene (reference sequence). The CDR3 DNA sequence: TGTGCCTGGAAGGATGTTAGCTCCTACAATGAGCAGTTCTTC. As protein: CAWKDVSSYNEQFF.

The V gene is TRBV19, the J gene TRBJ1-5; 9 nucleotides line up with TRBD1. J lost 2 bases, V lost 6 bases, and 5 bases had no gene match. The CDR3 extends over 15 amino acids. Germline loops: CDR1 LNHDA, CDR2 SQIVND (reference sequence). The CDR3 DNA reads as TGTGCCAGTAGCCACCGGGACAGGGGCAATCAGCCCCAGCATTTT. Amino acid sequence: CASSHRDRGNQPQHF.

A few counts support this clone. The chain uses TRBV7-2 and TRBJ1-2; TRBD1 aligns across 7 bases. The J segment lost 1 base and the V segment lost 5 bases, leaving 4 bases of the junction unmatched. The germline V gene encodes CDR1 SGHTA and CDR2 FQGNSA. The CDR3 totals 14 residues. CDR3 DNA: TGTGCCAGCAGCCAGACAGGGAATAACTATGGCTACACCTTC. Amino acids: CASSQTGNNYGYTF.

The chain uses TRBV6-1 and TRBJ1-2; D gene ambiguous. Per the germline V gene, CDR1 is MNHNS and CDR2 is SASEGT. The CDR3 covers 13 residues. Trimming removed 8 bases at V and 5 bases at J, with 15 bases between. CDR3 region: CASPAPDQYGYTF. The DNA of the CDR3 is TGTGCCAGCCCAGCCCCAGACCAGTATGGCTACACCTTC.

J is TRBJ1-1 and V is TRBV4-3, with D maybe TRBD1 (5 bases). The germline gives CDR1 LGHNA, CDR2 YSLEER. The CDR3 extends over 18 amino acids. Trimming pared 0 bases from V and 2 bases from J, leaving 19 bases between. The CDR3 sequence is CASSQDQDVHRGNTEAFF. As DNA, the CDR3 is TGCGCCAGCAGCCAAGATCAAGACGTCCATAGGGGTAACACTGAAGCTTTCTTT.

The gene calls are TRBV7-2 and TRBJ1-2; the match to TRBD1 covers 7 bases. Germline V gives CDR1 SGHTA, CDR2 FQGNSA. Losses at the gene ends were 5 bases for V and 1 base for J; bases not matched to a gene: 13. The CDR3 covers 17 residues. The CDR3 here is CASSPRQGRELNYGYTF. In DNA form, the CDR3 reads TGTGCCAGCAGCCCCAGACAGGGAAGGGAACTTAACTATGGCTACACCTTC.